Listed below are T cell receptor beta chains from one sample, sequenced in a study of blood T cell repertoires in COVID-19. Repertoires were generated with immunoSEQ multiplex PCR, while TCRdb's copy carries only in-frame clones and drops some. The table lists 95,000 to 150,000 clones, approximately 90% of them singletons. Material: peripheral blood. The receptor set was obtained from a human donor in a cohort sampled during active COVID-19. CDR3s include the opening cysteine and the closing phenylalanine or tryptophan. A D gene is named only where the DNA matches it firmly. Size values are once, few and many counts, or a class for expanded clones, and some rows have none.

cdr3_length	d_call	clone_size	v_call	j_call	cdr3_aa	cdr3_nt
12	NA	once	TRBV7-9	TRBJ2-7	CASRQDPYEQYF	TGTGCCAGCAGACAGGATCCCTACGAGCAGTACTTC
12	NA	NA	TRBV5-6	TRBJ2-7	CASSWGLYEQYF	TGTGCCAGCAGCTGGGGACTCTACGAGCAGTACTTC
13	NA	NA	TRBV5-3	TRBJ2-5	CARSQERQETQYF	TGTGCCAGAAGCCAAGAGCGGCAAGAGACCCAGTACTTC
11	NA	NA	TRBV20-1	TRBJ2-7	CSAGQDYEQYF	TGCAGTGCTGGGCAAGATTACGAGCAGTACTTC
18	TRBD2	NA	TRBV10-3	TRBJ2-5	CAISKNPGLAGGLETQYF	TGTGCCATCAGCAAAAACCCGGGACTAGCGGGAGGACTTGAGACCCAGTACTTC
12	NA	NA	TRBV12-3/TRBV12-4	TRBJ1-6	CASSPSSWALHF	TGTGCCAGCAGTCCCTCTAGTTGGGCCCTCCACTTT
15	TRBD2	NA	TRBV6-5	TRBJ2-5	CASRASGGRTETQYF	TGTGCCAGCAGAGCAAGCGGGGGTAGGACAGAGACCCAGTACTTC
14	NA	NA	TRBV24-1	TRBJ2-3	CATNPGWDTDTQYF	TGTGCCACCAATCCAGGGTGGGACACAGATACGCAGTATTTT
15	TRBD2	NA	TRBV5-1	TRBJ2-3	CASSLKLADTDTQYF	TGCGCCAGCAGCTTGAAACTAGCGGACACAGATACGCAGTATTTT
13	TRBD1	NA	TRBV5-1	TRBJ1-1	CASSWDSNTEAFF	TGCGCCAGCAGCTGGGACAGTAACACTGAAGCTTTCTTT
16	NA	few	TRBV2	TRBJ2-6	CASSEMRGSGANVLTF	TGTGCCAGCAGTGAAATGCGGGGCTCTGGGGCCAACGTCCTGACTTTC
18	NA	NA	TRBV19	TRBJ2-6	CASSIRGGEYSGANVLTF	TGTGCCAGTAGTATTAGAGGGGGGGAATATTCTGGGGCCAACGTCCTGACTTTC
15	NA	NA	TRBV7-9	TRBJ2-2	CASSSTEDKPGELFF	TGTGCCAGCAGCTCTACCGAAGACAAGCCCGGGGAGCTGTTTTTT
15	TRBD1	NA	TRBV13	TRBJ1-1	CASSPDRGMNTEAFF	TGTGCCAGCAGCCCCGACAGGGGAATGAACACTGAAGCTTTCTTT
18	TRBD1	NA	TRBV5-1	TRBJ2-1	CASSLIDRAFRSYNEQFF	TGCGCCAGCAGCTTGATTGACAGGGCCTTTCGCTCCTACAATGAGCAGTTCTTC
14	TRBD1	NA	TRBV15	TRBJ2-7	CATSRAAQGDEQYF	TGTGCCACCAGCAGAGCAGCCCAGGGGGACGAGCAGTACTTC
13	TRBD1	NA	TRBV5-4	TRBJ2-7	CATMTGLDDEQYF	TGTGCCACCATGACAGGGCTTGACGACGAGCAGTACTTC
14	NA	once	TRBV19	TRBJ1-1	CATNEQGSSTEAFF	TGTGCCACAAACGAACAGGGTTCGAGCACTGAAGCTTTCTTT
13	TRBD1	NA	TRBV18	TRBJ2-7	CASSGQGTYEQYF	TGTGCCAGCTCCGGACAGGGGACATACGAGCAGTACTTC
17	TRBD2	NA	TRBV7-2	TRBJ2-5	CASSLEWTSGGGETQYF	TGTGCCAGCAGCTTAGAATGGACTAGCGGGGGCGGAGAGACCCAGTACTTC
16	TRBD2	few	TRBV27	TRBJ2-5	CATSPQQREYQETQYF	TGTGCCACCTCACCCCAACAGCGGGAGTATCAAGAGACCCAGTACTTC
13	NA	NA	TRBV6-1	TRBJ1-5	CASGDSHNQPQHF	TGTGCCAGCGGAGACAGCCACAATCAGCCCCAGCATTTT
14	TRBD1	NA	TRBV4-1	TRBJ1-4	CASSLGQQNEKLFF	TGCGCCAGCAGCTTGGGACAGCAAAATGAAAAACTGTTTTTT